The sequence of this T cell receptor (beta chain) was determined in a study of PD-1 blockade in classical Hodgkin lymphoma. Looking at the study overall: Patients in the cohort were put on intravenous nivolumab, 3 mg/kg every 2 weeks.

Described time point: cycle 4 day 1 (C4D1), after five to seven weeks of nivolumab. With no exception, relapse followed autologous stem cell transplantation in all patients, and brentuximab vedotin exposure varied. The assay was immunoSEQ multiplex PCR, and TCRdb's table has in-frame clones only and misses some. The sample has 64,000 or so clones, about 92% seen once; the top ten hold 8%. Whole-study results and caveats: Any patient who commenced nivolumab under 1 year after ASCT was excluded. Newly diagnosed patients were reported to start with lower TCR diversity than healthy donors. The diversity seen at baseline in complete responders resembled that of newly diagnosed patients.

This clone was detected a few times. The antigen is not known. Other DNA sequences in the sample encode the same CDR3. The sequence came from a human donor with classical Hodgkin lymphoma. Specimen: peripheral blood mononuclear cells (PBMCs), collected before the fourth cycle of nivolumab.

The CDR3 here is CASSRLAGSSYEQYF. CDR3 DNA sequence: TGTGCCAGCAGTCGACTAGCGGGAAGCTCCTACGAGCAGTACTTC. V and J are TRBV27 and TRBJ2-7, with TRBD2 matching 11 bases. After removal of 5 bases from V and 0 bases from J, the junction contained 3 bases not matched to a gene. From germline, CDR1 is MNHEY and CDR2 SMNVEV (reference sequence). The CDR3 runs to 15 residues.